The subject of this entry is one T cell receptor beta chain. Antigen specificity is unknown. With 60 Vbeta and 13 Jbeta primers, the PCR was carried out. Using immunoSEQ multiplex PCR, the repertoire was profiled, and TCRdb retains in-frame clones only, with some absent. The table shows about 160,000 clones, with about three quarters occurring only once. CDR1 is MNHEY, CDR2 SMNVEV, per germline (reference sequence). The CDR3 sequence is 14 residues long. Trimming left V 5 bases short and J 2 bases short, with 13 bases between. The sample belongs to a study of cytomegalovirus exposure and HLA in healthy donors. For the study at large: Prior work identified under 130 million unique TCR beta sequences in 150 million to 200 million T cells.

Study conclusions and caveats: A link between a missense DCLRE1C variant and TCR beta V- and J-gene trimming emerged from a later analysis. Within the data, a cluster of highly shared sequence variants was likely a sequencing artifact.

Input material: PBMCs. The genes are TRBV27 and TRBJ2-7, with a tentative D call TRBD1 (5 bases). This TCR derives from a female donor in good health and CMV-seronegative. DNA for the CDR3: TGTGCCAGCAGTCCCTGGCAGACAGCCTACGAGCAGTACTTC. Protein sequence: CASSPWQTAYEQYF.